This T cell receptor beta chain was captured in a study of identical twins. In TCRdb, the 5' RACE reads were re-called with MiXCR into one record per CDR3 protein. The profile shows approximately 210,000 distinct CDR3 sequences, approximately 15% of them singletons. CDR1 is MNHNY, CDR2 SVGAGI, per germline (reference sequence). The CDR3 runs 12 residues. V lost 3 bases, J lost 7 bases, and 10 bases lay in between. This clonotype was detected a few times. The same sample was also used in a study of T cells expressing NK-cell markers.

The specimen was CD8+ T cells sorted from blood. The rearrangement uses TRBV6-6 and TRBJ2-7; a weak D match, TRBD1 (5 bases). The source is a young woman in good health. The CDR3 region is CASSYGAGEQYF. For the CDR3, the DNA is TGTGCCAGCAGTTATGGGGCTGGGGAGCAGTACTTC.